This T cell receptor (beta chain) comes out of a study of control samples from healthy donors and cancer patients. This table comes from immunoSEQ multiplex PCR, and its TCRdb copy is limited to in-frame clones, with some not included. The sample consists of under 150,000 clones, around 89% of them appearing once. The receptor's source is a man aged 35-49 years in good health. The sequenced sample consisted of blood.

The CDR3 nucleotides are TGTGCCAGTAGTCGGCGGGGAAAAGAGACCCAGTACTTC. Residues: CASSRRGKETQYF. This sequence joins TRBV19 and TRBJ2-5, with a tentative D call TRBD2 (6 bases). The CDR3 is 13 amino acids. CDR1 is LNHDA and CDR2 is SQIVND in the germline V gene (reference sequence). V gave up 5 bases and J gave up 3 bases, with 10 bases separating them. Filled out from reference TRBV19 and TRBJ2-5, the complete variable domain reads DGGITQSPKYLFRKEGQNVTLSCEQNLNHDAMYWYRQDPGQGLRLIYYSQIVNDFQKGDIAEGYSVSREKKESFPLTVTSAQKNPTAFYLCASSRRGKETQYFGPGTRLLVL.